The 3 T cell receptor beta chains given below trace back to one sample, sequenced in a study of OX40 agonist ivuxolimab in advanced cancers. The data were produced by immunoSEQ multiplex PCR, yet TCRdb's version contains in-frame clones alone and is incomplete. This sample has roughly 51,000 clones, with roughly 91% found just once. The sample here was CD4+ or CD8+ T cells sorted from blood, taken in a trial of the OX40 agonist ivuxolimab. These receptors were obtained from an adult with an advanced solid tumor such as melanoma, head and neck, liver or kidney cancer.

The chain uses TRBV5-8 and TRBJ2-5; 8 nucleotides match TRBD2. The CDR3 totals 15 residues. With 1 base clipped from V and 1 base from J, the junction kept 3 bases outside the gene matches. Germline V lookup: CDR1 SGHTS, CDR2 YDEGEE. The CDR3 is CASSLSSGGQETQYF. The CDR3 DNA is TGTGCCAGCAGCTTGTCCAGCGGGGGCCAAGAGACCCAGTACTTC.

The genes are TRBV20-1 and TRBJ1-2; D ambiguous. This CDR3 spans 11 amino acids. CDR1 is DFQATT and CDR2 is SNEGSKA in the germline V gene (reference sequence). V lost 5 bases, J lost 2 bases, and 6 bases lay in between. The CDR3, as DNA: TGCAGTGCTCCAATAAACTATGGCTACACCTTC. It codes for CSAPINYGYTF.

This chain joins TRBV19 and TRBJ1-5; D remains unclear. Germline-derived CDR1 and CDR2 are LNHDA and SQIVND (reference sequence). Trimming took 2 bases from V and 3 from J, leaving 11 bases between them. The CDR3 loop spans 15 amino acids. Here the CDR3 DNA reads TGTGCCAGTAGTATAATTGCAGGTCTCAATCAGCCCCAGCATTTT. It translates to CASSIIAGLNQPQHF.